The 18 T cell receptor beta chains below come from one sample, sequenced in a study of monozygotic twins with inflammatory bowel disease. TCRdb re-called the 5' RACE reads and shows each CDR3 protein once, DNA omitted. This sample's table reports about 210,000 distinct CDR3 sequences. Sequences were obtained from blood. The receptors were gathered from a human donor with ulcerative colitis or Crohn's disease, or a healthy co-twin of an affected twin (not recorded which).

This rearrangement joins TRBV7-2 to TRBJ2-3; the D gene TCRdb calls, TRBD1, cannot be checked with no DNA. CDR1 is SGHTA and CDR2 is FQGNSA in the germline V gene. The CDR3 contains 16 residues. The CDR3 sequence: CASSRLGGPEEDTQYF.

The gene calls are TRBV5-1 and TRBJ2-1; absent DNA, TCRdb's TRBD1 call cannot be checked. Germline CDR1 is SGHRS and CDR2 is YFSETQ. The length of the CDR3 is 15 residues. The CDR3 loop reads CASSLVGGLGNEQFF.

The chain carries TRBV5-5 and TRBJ2-1; TCRdb gives TRBD1 as the D gene, but with no DNA this cannot be confirmed. This CDR3 region has 16 residues. Germline V gene data show CDR1 as SGHKS and CDR2 as YYEKEE (reference sequence). The CDR3 here is CASSLRQDRLNNEQFF.

V usage is TRBV3-1 and J usage is TRBJ2-1; the D call from TCRdb, TRBD1, cannot be confirmed without DNA. The germline gives CDR1 LGHDT, CDR2 YNNKEL (reference sequence). This CDR3 is built from 16 residues. The CDR3 spells CASSPDRVISYNEQFF.

This sequence joins TRBV5-4 and TRBJ2-1; TCRdb names TRBD1, which stays unverified in the absence of DNA. This CDR3 has 15 amino acids. Germline CDR1 SGHNT, CDR2 YYREEE (reference sequence). CDR3 region: CASSSYRDPINEQFF.

This rearrangement joins TRBV27 to TRBJ2-2; TCRdb outputs TRBD1, but without DNA this stays unchecked. Per the germline V gene, CDR1 is MNHEY and CDR2 is SMNVEV (reference sequence). The CDR3 spans 14 residues. CDR3 protein: CASRGLVVTGELFF.

The rearrangement links TRBV6-1 to TRBJ2-3. The CDR3 totals 13 residues. CDR1 is MNHNS and CDR2 is SASEGT in the germline V gene. The CDR3 protein is CASKRGATDTQYF.

J is TRBJ2-3 and V is TRBV7-6. In germline, CDR1 is SGHVS, CDR2 FNYEAQ. The CDR3 runs 16 residues. The CDR3: CASSLTLRGLGDTQYF.

The J gene is TRBJ2-7, the V gene TRBV20-1. This CDR3 has 11 amino acids. Germline V gene data show CDR1 as DFQATT and CDR2 as SNEGSKA (reference sequence). The CDR3 sequence is CSARLDYEQYF.

This chain connects TRBV6-5 to TRBJ2-7; TCRdb names TRBD1, which stays unverified in the absence of DNA. Germline CDR1 and CDR2: MNHEY and SVGAGI. This CDR3 comprises 12 residues. CDR3: CASSYRGYEQYF.

The rearrangement joins TRBV7-9 to TRBJ1-1. CDR1 and CDR2 from the germline V gene are SEHNR and FQNEAQ (reference sequence). This CDR3 has 16 amino acids. The CDR3 protein is CASSNTRGVGNTEAFF.

The chain's CDR3 is CASSYSPRTDEQYF. The chain is built from TRBV6-5 and TRBJ2-7; TCRdb selects TRBD1, and the lack of DNA leaves this call unchecked. The CDR3 runs to 14 residues. CDR1 and CDR2 (germline): MNHEY, SVGAGI.

CDR3 amino acids: CASSNLADSPLHF. V usage is TRBV19 and J usage is TRBJ1-6. The CDR3 contains 13 residues. Germline CDR1 is LNHDA and CDR2 is SQIVND (reference sequence).

The chain links TRBV12-3 or TRBV12-4 to TRBJ2-2; TCRdb lists TRBD1, though no DNA is available to test this call. The CDR3 contains 15 residues. The CDR3 is CASARHRGPTGELFF.

The V gene is TRBV9, the J gene TRBJ2-5. This CDR3 is 13 amino acids long. The germline V gene has CDR1 SGDLS and CDR2 YYNGEE. The CDR3 reads CASSVRDQETQYF.

This chain's CDR3 is CASSSGQKIFYEQYF. The chain joins TRBV27 to TRBJ2-7; no DNA is available, so the TRBD1 call from TCRdb remains unchecked. Germline assignment: CDR1 MNHEY and CDR2 SMNVEV (reference sequence). CDR3 size: 15 residues.

The chain recombines TRBV7-2 with TRBJ1-3. Germline loops: CDR1 SGHTA, CDR2 FQGNSA. This CDR3 region has 16 residues. The CDR3: CASSFAPSFSGNTIYF.

This chain's CDR3 is CASSGIGTEAFF. This chain connects TRBV5-1 to TRBJ1-1. This CDR3 has 12 amino acids. Germline V gene lookup returns CDR1 SGHRS and CDR2 YFSETQ. Combining the CDR3 with reference TRBV5-1 and TRBJ1-1 gives the whole variable domain KAGVTQTPRYLIKTRGQQVTLSCSPISGHRSVSWYQQTPGQGLQFLFEYFSETQRNKGNFPGRFSGRQFSNSRSEMNVSTLELGDSALYLCASSGIGTEAFFGQGTRLTVV.